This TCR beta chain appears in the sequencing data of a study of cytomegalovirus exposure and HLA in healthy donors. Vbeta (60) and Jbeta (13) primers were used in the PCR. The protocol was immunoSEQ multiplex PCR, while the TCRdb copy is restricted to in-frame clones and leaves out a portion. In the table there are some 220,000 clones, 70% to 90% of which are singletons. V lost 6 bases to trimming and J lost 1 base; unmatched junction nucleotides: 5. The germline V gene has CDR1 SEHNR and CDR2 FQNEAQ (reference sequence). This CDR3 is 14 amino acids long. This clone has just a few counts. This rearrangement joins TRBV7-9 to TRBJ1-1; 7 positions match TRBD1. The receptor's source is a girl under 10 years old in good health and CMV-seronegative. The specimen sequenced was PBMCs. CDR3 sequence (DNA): TGTGCCAGCAGTCAGGGACAGTCGAACACTGAAGCTTTCTTT. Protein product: CASSQGQSNTEAFF.